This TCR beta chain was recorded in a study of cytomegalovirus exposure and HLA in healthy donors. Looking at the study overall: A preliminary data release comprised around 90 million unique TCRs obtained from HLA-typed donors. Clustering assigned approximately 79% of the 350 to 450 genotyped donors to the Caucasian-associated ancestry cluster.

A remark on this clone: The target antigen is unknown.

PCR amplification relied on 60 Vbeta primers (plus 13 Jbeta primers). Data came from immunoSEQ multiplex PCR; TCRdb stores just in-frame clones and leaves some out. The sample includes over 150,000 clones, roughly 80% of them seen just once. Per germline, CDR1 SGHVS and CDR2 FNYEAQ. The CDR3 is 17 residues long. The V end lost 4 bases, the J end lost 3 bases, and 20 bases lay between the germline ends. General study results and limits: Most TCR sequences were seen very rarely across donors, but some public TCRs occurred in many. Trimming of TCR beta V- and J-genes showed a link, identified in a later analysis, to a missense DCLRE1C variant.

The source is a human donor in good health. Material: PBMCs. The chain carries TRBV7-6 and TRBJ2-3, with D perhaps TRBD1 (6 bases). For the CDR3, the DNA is TGTGCCAGCAGCTCTCAAGGGTCGACAGGAATGACAGATACGCAGTATTTT. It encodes CASSSQGSTGMTDTQYF.